The clone carrying this TCR beta chain was recorded only once. Its target is unknown. Generated by immunoSEQ multiplex PCR, the TCRdb table keeps only in-frame clones and is missing some. The data contain approximately 210,000 clones, approximately 91% of them singletons. This sample was taken from a study of T cell responses to AZD1222 COVID-19 vaccine. Germline CDR1 reads SSHAT; CDR2 reads FNYEAQ (reference sequence). The CDR3 length is 13 residues. Overall study results and limits: Per reports, nearly half of all spike-specific TCRs target regions that are unmutated in variants.

The TCR was taken from an adult who received the AZD1222 COVID-19 vaccine. The rearrangement links TRBV7-7 to TRBJ2-1; D might be TRBD2 (6 bases). The source was peripheral blood, collected 28 days after the second AZD1222 dose. The CDR3 sequence is CAVRAGPYNEQFF. Here the CDR3 DNA reads TGTGCTGTTCGGGCGGGACCCTACAATGAGCAGTTCTTC.